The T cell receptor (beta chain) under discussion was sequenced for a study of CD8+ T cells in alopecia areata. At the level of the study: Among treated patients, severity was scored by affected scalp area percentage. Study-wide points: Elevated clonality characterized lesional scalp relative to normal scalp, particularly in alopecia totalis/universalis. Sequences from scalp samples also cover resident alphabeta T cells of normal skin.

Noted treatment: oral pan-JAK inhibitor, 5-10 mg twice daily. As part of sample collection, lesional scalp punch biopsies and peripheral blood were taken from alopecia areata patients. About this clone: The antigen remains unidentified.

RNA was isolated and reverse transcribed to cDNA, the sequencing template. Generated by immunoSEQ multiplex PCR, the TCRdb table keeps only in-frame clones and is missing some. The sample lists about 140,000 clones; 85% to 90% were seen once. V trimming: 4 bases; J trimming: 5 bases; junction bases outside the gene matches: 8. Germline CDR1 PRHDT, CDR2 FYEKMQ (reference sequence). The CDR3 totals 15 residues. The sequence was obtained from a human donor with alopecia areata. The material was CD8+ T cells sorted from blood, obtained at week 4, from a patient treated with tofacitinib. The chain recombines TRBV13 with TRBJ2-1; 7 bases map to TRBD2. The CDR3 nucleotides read TGTGCCAGCAGCTCGAGGGGCGGGGGAAACAATGAGCAGTTCTTC. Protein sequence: CASSSRGGGNNEQFF. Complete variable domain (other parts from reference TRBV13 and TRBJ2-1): AAGVIQSPRHLIKEKRETATLKCYPIPRHDTVYWYQQGPGQDPQFLISFYEKMQSDKGSIPDRFSAQQFSDYHSELNMSSLELGDSALYFCASSSRGGGNNEQFFGPGTRLTVL.